This paragraph covers one T cell receptor (beta chain) sequence. Its antigen is currently unknown. The data stem from a study of early T cells in non-severe SARS-CoV-2 infection. Overall study context: Unpaired chains resulted from sequencing bulk RNA of unsorted whole blood. Whole-study results and caveats: Matches to VDJdb favored anti-spike CD8 responses and missed private and CD4 specificities.

Using its own MiXCR run on the 5' RACE reads, TCRdb lists one record per CDR3 protein. Of around 76,000 distinct CDR3 sequences listed, about 14% are singletons. CDR1 and CDR2 (germline): MNHNY, SVGAGI (reference sequence). V lost 5 bases and J lost 5; bases outside the gene matches: 6. This CDR3 has 14 amino acids. V usage is TRBV6-6 and J usage is TRBJ2-7; 10 bases are a match to TRBD2. Specimen: whole blood, collected at baseline. The receptor comes from an adult who was a healthcare worker with PCR-confirmed SARS-CoV-2 infection or an uninfected control (not recorded which). The CDR3 reads CASSPAGGRDEQYF. CDR3 nucleotides: TGTGCCAGCAGTCCAGCGGGAGGGCGGGACGAGCAGTACTTC.